This T cell receptor beta chain was identified during a study of blood T cell repertoires in COVID-19. Across the study: The United States, Italy and Spain were the sources of the acute and convalescent COVID-19 samples. From T cells, B-cell-depleted T cells, or PBMCs came the material, which was cDNA or gDNA.

This clone has just one count. Deletions cut 1 base from V and 1 base from J, with 10 bases between. There are 16 residues in the CDR3. CDR1 and CDR2 (germline): KGHSH, LQKENI. Authors' analysis steps: The authors estimated nucleated cell counts from reference gene primer amplification. Generated by immunoSEQ multiplex PCR, the TCRdb table keeps only in-frame clones and is missing some. From that table come the V and J calls and clone size; the DNA was used to work out D and trimming. The table includes about 110,000 clones, 83% detected once. The TCR comes from a woman aged 60-75 years with acute or convalescent COVID-19. J is TRBJ2-2 and V is TRBV18, with D perhaps TRBD2 (6 bases). Source material: peripheral blood. The CDR3 region is CASSPLFGGNTGELFF. CDR3 DNA sequence: TGTGCCAGCTCACCACTATTCGGGGGGAACACCGGGGAGCTGTTTTTT.